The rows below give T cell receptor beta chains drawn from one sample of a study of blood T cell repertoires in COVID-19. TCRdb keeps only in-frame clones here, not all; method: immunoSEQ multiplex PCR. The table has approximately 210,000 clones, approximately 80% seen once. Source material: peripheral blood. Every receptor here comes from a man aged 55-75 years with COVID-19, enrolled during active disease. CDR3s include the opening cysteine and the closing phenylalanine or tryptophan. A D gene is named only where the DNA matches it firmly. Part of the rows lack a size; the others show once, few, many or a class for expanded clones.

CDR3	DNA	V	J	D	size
CASSPGGSYGYGYTF	TGTGCCAGCAGCCCTGGGGGGTCGTACGGATATGGCTACACCTTC	TRBV11-2	TRBJ1-2	.	.
CSVSYPGRYEQYF	TGCAGCGTTAGCTACCCAGGAAGGTACGAGCAGTACTTC	TRBV29-1	TRBJ2-7	.	.
CASSLRLAGNSDTQYF	TGTGCCAGCAGTTTGAGGCTAGCGGGAAATTCAGATACGCAGTATTTT	TRBV27	TRBJ2-3	TRBD2	.
CASSPGDRDNSPLHF	TGTGCCAGCAGTCCGGGGGACAGAGATAATTCACCCCTCCACTTT	TRBV28	TRBJ1-6	TRBD1	.
CASSLRSGRNNEQFF	TGTGCCAGCAGCTTGAGGTCAGGGAGGAACAATGAGCAGTTCTTC	TRBV5-4	TRBJ2-1	.	.
CASSLGPRPPNEQFF	TGTGCCAGCAGCTTAGGGCCCCGTCCACCTAATGAGCAGTTCTTC	TRBV11-1	TRBJ2-1	.	.
CAWESGYRGLEGTDTQYF	TGTGCCTGGGAGAGTGGGTACAGGGGGCTTGAGGGCACAGATACGCAGTATTTT	TRBV30	TRBJ2-3	TRBD1	.
CASSIGRGTYNEQFF	TGTGCCAGTAGTATTGGACGGGGGACCTACAATGAGCAGTTCTTC	TRBV19	TRBJ2-1	.	.
CASSRGEQGYSPLHF	TGTGCCAGCAGTCGGGGGGAACAGGGTTATTCACCCCTCCACTTT	TRBV3-1/TRBV3-2	TRBJ1-6	.	few
CASSLGWDNSPLHF	TGTGCCAGCTCACTCGGGTGGGATAATTCACCCCTCCACTTT	TRBV18	TRBJ1-6	.	.
CASKQGRSNQPQHF	TGTGCCAGCAAACAGGGAAGAAGCAATCAGCCCCAGCATTTT	TRBV27	TRBJ1-5	.	.
CAWSGLAGNQPQHF	TGTGCCTGGTCAGGACTGGCGGGCAATCAGCCCCAGCATTTT	TRBV30	TRBJ1-5	.	.
CASNGLRRETQYF	TGTGCCAGCAACGGACTGAGGAGAGAGACCCAGTACTTC	TRBV14	TRBJ2-5	.	.
CASSRRTGSGNTIYF	TGTGCCAGCAGCCGCCGGACAGGTTCTGGAAACACCATATATTTT	TRBV14	TRBJ1-3	TRBD1	.
CASSPVQYTEAFF	TGTGCCAGCAGCCCCGTCCAGTACACTGAAGCTTTCTTT	TRBV7-9	TRBJ1-1	.	.
CASGVGRVTGELFF	TGTGCTAGTGGTGTAGGTCGGGTAACCGGGGAGCTGTTTTTT	TRBV12-5	TRBJ2-2	.	.
CAISGRQGSYEQYF	TGTGCCATCAGTGGGCGACAGGGATCGTACGAGCAGTACTTC	TRBV10-3	TRBJ2-7	TRBD1	.
CASSMVVRGSTDTQYF	TGCGCCAGCAGCATGGTCGTCAGGGGTTCCACAGATACGCAGTATTTT	TRBV5-1	TRBJ2-3	.	.
CASRPDRSSPLHF	TGTGCCAGTAGGCCTGACAGAAGTTCACCCCTCCACTTT	TRBV19	TRBJ1-6	.	.
CPKRQTNYEQYF	TGTCCTAAACGGCAGACTAACTACGAGCAGTACTTC	TRBV24-1	TRBJ2-7	.	.